Shown below are 32 T cell receptor beta chains from a single sample sequenced in a study of PD-1 blockade in classical Hodgkin lymphoma. The time point is: newly diagnosed, previously untreated cHL patient sample. The assay was immunoSEQ multiplex PCR, and TCRdb's table has in-frame clones only and misses some. Among roughly 32,000 clones listed, under 95% were seen once. Sequencing was done on a sample of peripheral blood mononuclear cells (PBMCs). These receptors all come from a human donor with classical Hodgkin lymphoma.

The J gene is TRBJ2-1, the V gene TRBV10-3; tentatively, D is TRBD1 (5 bases). This CDR3 has 15 amino acids. The V end lost 3 bases, the J end lost 5 bases, and 14 bases lay between the germline ends. Per the germline V gene, CDR1 is ENHRY and CDR2 is SYGVKD. CDR3 DNA sequence: TGTGCCATCAGTGACCATGGCAGGGAACACAATGAGCAGTTCTTC. This translates into CAISDHGREHNEQFF.

Comment on this clone: One junction end does not reproduce the germline sequence, and a read error may be involved. J is TRBJ2-2 and V is TRBV7-7; a weak D match, TRBD1 (5 bases). This CDR3 region has 14 residues. Germline V lookup: CDR1 SSHAT, CDR2 FNYEAQ (reference sequence). CDR3 DNA: TGTGCTAGCAGCTCATCATTGGGGCACTGGGAGCTGTTTTTT. Its protein product is CASSSSLGHWELFF.

The rearrangement uses TRBV6-5 and TRBJ2-1, with 8 positions matching TRBD1. The ends lost 2 bases at V and 8 bases at J; junction bases unmatched: 8. The CDR3 consists of 15 residues. The germline V gene encodes CDR1 MNHEY and CDR2 SVGAGI. The CDR3 nucleotides read TGTGCCAGCAGTTACGGCGGACAGGGCGAGGATGAGCAGTTCTTC. This sequence encodes CASSYGGQGEDEQFF.

This chain uses TRBV10-3 with TRBJ2-1, with D perhaps matching TRBD2 (5 bases). Germline V gene data show CDR1 as ENHRY and CDR2 as SYGVKD. V shed 6 bases and J shed 3 bases, with 9 bases lying between them. The CDR3 length is 13 residues. The CDR3 spells CAIRDSYYNEQFF. CDR3 DNA sequence: TGTGCCATCAGGGACTCGTACTACAATGAGCAGTTCTTC.

This rearrangement joins TRBV6-5 to TRBJ1-1; no definite D call. The CDR3 is 15 amino acids. Germline CDR1 is MNHEY and CDR2 is SVGAGI. The V end lost 0 bases, the J end lost 0 bases, and 8 bases lay between the germline ends. The CDR3 sequence: CASSYSGKMNTEAFF. The DNA for the CDR3 is TGTGCCAGCAGTTACTCGGGAAAGATGAACACTGAAGCTTTCTTT.

The chain links TRBV19 to TRBJ2-1; 7 nucleotides align to TRBD2. V shed 8 bases and J 2 bases; nucleotides not matched to a gene: 3. The CDR3 contains 13 residues. Germline V gene data show CDR1 as LNHDA and CDR2 as SQIVND (reference sequence). Written as DNA, the CDR3 is TGTGCCAGTCAAGCGGGAACCTACAATGAGCAGTTCTTC. Its translation is CASQAGTYNEQFF.

Remarks on this clone: A junction boundary mismatches the germline segment, possibly from a read error. V and J are TRBV11-2 and TRBJ2-1; D possibly uses TRBD1 or TRBD2 (5 bases each). The CDR3 spans 13 residues. Germline V gene lookup returns CDR1 SGHAT and CDR2 FQNNGV. The CDR3 DNA sequence: TGTGCCAGCAGCTGGGGCCCTCGGGGAGAGGTACTCTTC. It is translated as CASSWGPRGEVLF.

V and J are TRBV27 and TRBJ2-6; 9 nucleotides line up with TRBD2. Germline values: CDR1 MNHEY, CDR2 SMNVEV (reference sequence). This CDR3 contains 17 residues. After removal of 4 bases from V and 2 bases from J, the junction contained 6 bases not matched to a gene. In nucleotides, the CDR3 is TGTGCCAGCAGTTCCCATAGCGGGAGCACTGGGGCCAACGTCCTGACTTTC. Its protein product is CASSSHSGSTGANVLTF.

The J gene is TRBJ1-2, the V gene TRBV7-9, with no clear D. The V gene's germline CDR1 is SEHNR and CDR2 FQNEAQ (reference sequence). The V and J ends lost 5 bases and 2 bases respectively, with 12 bases between them. The CDR3 loop spans 14 amino acids. CDR3 coding DNA: TGTGCCAGCAGCCGACTCGAAAGAAACTATGGCTACACCTTC. Its protein is CASSRLERNYGYTF.

This chain joins TRBV30 and TRBJ1-2, with D possibly matching TRBD1 (5 bases). Germline V CDR1 and CDR2: GTSNPN, SVGIG (reference sequence). The CDR3 has 14 amino acids. V was trimmed by 1 base and J by 0 bases, leaving 9 bases between them. This CDR3 reads CAWSDGTTNYGYTF. In DNA, the CDR3 is TGTGCCTGGAGTGATGGGACTACTAACTATGGCTACACCTTC.

V gene TRBV5-4 combines with J gene TRBJ1-2; a weak D match, TRBD1 (6 bases). The CDR3 runs 16 residues. Germline lookup yields CDR1 SGHNT and CDR2 YYREEE (reference sequence). The V gene lost 3 bases and the J gene lost 5 bases, with 20 bases spanning the gap. CDR3 region: CASSSVRGLGRYGYTF. The CDR3 region has the DNA TGTGCCAGCAGCTCCGTTAGGGGGTTAGGACGGTATGGCTACACCTTC.

The V gene is TRBV7-2, the J gene TRBJ2-1; either TRBD1 or TRBD2 may supply D (5 bases each). Trimming pared 3 bases from V and 11 bases from J, leaving 17 bases between. Germline assignment: CDR1 SGHTA and CDR2 FQGNSA. CDR3 length: 14 amino acids. In nucleotides, the CDR3 is TGTGCCAGCAGCTTGGGGGTGGGACGGCCCAAGCAGTTCTTC. It specifies CASSLGVGRPKQFF.

The J gene is TRBJ1-4, the V gene TRBV5-5; a weak D match, TRBD1 (6 bases). This CDR3 contains 15 residues. From germline, CDR1 is SGHKS and CDR2 YYEKEE (reference sequence). V lost 0 bases, J lost 6 bases, and 12 bases lay in between. The CDR3 protein is CASSLAGARDEKLFF. CDR3 nucleotides: TGTGCCAGCAGCTTGGCAGGGGCGCGGGATGAAAAACTGTTTTTT.

The CDR3, as DNA: TGTGCCTGGAGGGTGGCGTACAATGAGCAGTTCTTC. This gives the protein CAWRVAYNEQFF. The chain joins TRBV30 to TRBJ2-1; D is uncertain. CDR1 and CDR2 from the germline V gene are GTSNPN and SVGIG (reference sequence). This CDR3 contains 12 residues. The V end was cut by 3 bases, the J end by 4 bases, with 7 bases between.

The J gene is TRBJ2-2, the V gene TRBV19; 8 bases align to TRBD2. With V trimmed by 4 bases and J by 0 bases, 13 bases remained unmatched. Germline V lookup: CDR1 LNHDA, CDR2 SQIVND (reference sequence). CDR3 length: 19 amino acids. The CDR3 spells CASSNGRWLRGANTGELFF. The CDR3, as DNA: TGTGCCAGTAGTAATGGTCGGTGGTTGCGGGGGGCGAACACCGGGGAGCTGTTTTTT.

The rearrangement uses TRBV15 and TRBJ1-5; D ambiguous. Per germline, CDR1 LNHNV and CDR2 YYDKDF (reference sequence). CDR3 length equals 15 residues. V dropped 1 base and J dropped 3 bases, with 10 bases sitting between them. The chain's CDR3 is CATSRVGGSNQPQHF. The CDR3, as DNA: TGTGCCACCAGCAGAGTAGGCGGGTCCAATCAGCCCCAGCATTTT.

The V gene is TRBV5-6, the J gene TRBJ1-3, with D hard to call. V shed 1 base and J shed 3 bases, with 8 bases lying between them. Germline CDR1 SGHDT, CDR2 YYEEEE. This CDR3 comprises 14 residues. The CDR3 is CASSLRGFGNTIYF. The CDR3 DNA sequence: TGTGCCAGCAGCTTGAGAGGGTTTGGAAACACCATATATTTT.

The chain employs TRBV28 and TRBJ1-1; no clear D gene. This CDR3 contains 15 residues. In germline, CDR1 is MDHEN, CDR2 SYDVKM. Trimming removed 3 bases at V and 1 base at J, with 12 bases between. DNA for the CDR3: TGTGCCAGCAGTTTTGGTTCGCCTTGGAACACTGAAGCTTTCTTT. As protein: CASSFGSPWNTEAFF.

The chain carries TRBV12-5 and TRBJ2-3, with 16 positions matching TRBD2. The germline gives CDR1 LGHNT, CDR2 FRNRAP. The V segment lost 0 bases and the J segment 2 bases; nucleotides outside the gene matches: 8. The CDR3 length is 20 residues. The CDR3 protein is CASGLVLGTSGGADTDTQYF. The CDR3 DNA is TGTGCTAGTGGTTTGGTACTTGGGACTAGCGGGGGGGCTGACACAGATACGCAGTATTTT.

The chain links TRBV23-1 to TRBJ1-3, with D unresolved. TRBV23-1 is labeled an ORF, and its function is uncertain. The V end was cut by 4 bases, the J end by 0 bases, with 16 bases between. The CDR3 loop spans 17 amino acids. For the CDR3, the DNA is TGCGCCAGCAGTCGGGGTAACGGTTTTCCCTCTGGAAACACCATATATTTT. Amino acids: CASSRGNGFPSGNTIYF.

V usage is TRBV6-5 and J usage is TRBJ2-1; TRBD2 matches at 7 bases. This CDR3 region has 15 residues. Germline assignment: CDR1 MNHEY and CDR2 SVGAGI. The junction had 8 bases not matched to a gene; V was cut back by 2 bases and J by 7 bases. DNA of the CDR3: TGTGCCAGCAGTTACGTGGGCGGGAGCAAAAATGAGCAGTTCTTC. As protein: CASSYVGGSKNEQFF.

The chain couples TRBV10-3 to TRBJ2-3; 8 bases are a match to TRBD2. J gave up 0 bases and V 6 bases, and 8 bases lay outside the gene matches. The CDR3 extends over 16 amino acids. Germline V gene sequence: CDR1 ENHRY, CDR2 SYGVKD. The CDR3 DNA sequence: TGTGCCATCAGGGCTAGCGGGCCAACTAGCACAGATACGCAGTATTTT. This sequence encodes CAIRASGPTSTDTQYF.

This chain uses TRBV18 with TRBJ1-5; 7 bases are shared with TRBD1. Germline V gene data show CDR1 as KGHSH and CDR2 as LQKENI. V was clipped by 6 bases and J by 0 bases; unmatched bases: 5. CDR3 length: 15 residues. The CDR3 DNA is TGTGCCAGCTCTCCGACAGGGCTTAGCAATCAGCCCCAGCATTTT. This translates into CASSPTGLSNQPQHF.

The genes are TRBV25-1 and TRBJ2-1; 9 nucleotides match TRBD2. After removal of 3 bases from V and 5 bases from J, the junction contained 5 bases not matched to a gene. This CDR3 comprises 15 residues. The germline gives CDR1 MGHDK, CDR2 SYGVNS. The CDR3 DNA sequence: TGTGCCAGCAGTGATCTGGCGGGGGGGGACAATGAGCAGTTCTTC. Translated: CASSDLAGGDNEQFF.

The chain joins TRBV21-1 to TRBJ2-2. TRBV21-1 is a pseudogene segment. The CDR3 covers 16 residues. CDR3 sequence reads: CASSFPGHSGPGELFF. The CDR3 DNA reads as TGTGCCAGCAGTTTTCCGGGCCACTCGGGCCCCGGGGAGCTGTTTTTT.

The gene calls are TRBV7-8 and TRBJ1-6; D call uncertain. Germline CDR1 SGHVS, CDR2 FQNEAQ. The V and J ends lost 1 base and 6 bases respectively, with 13 bases between them. CDR3 length equals 16 residues. The CDR3 sequence is CASSLDVGGVNSPLHF. CDR3 in DNA: TGTGCCAGCAGCTTAGATGTGGGAGGCGTTAATTCACCCCTCCACTTT. Drawing the rest from reference TRBV7-8 and TRBJ1-6, the complete variable domain is GAGVSQSPRYKVAKRGQDVALRCDPISGHVSLFWYQQALGQGPEFLTYFQNEAQLDKSGLPSDRFFAERPEGSVSTLKIQRTQQEDSAVYLCASSLDVGGVNSPLHFGNGTRLTVT.

The chain recombines TRBV6-5 with TRBJ1-1, with TRBD1 as a possible D gene (5 bases). The CDR3 extends over 13 amino acids. Trimming removed 9 bases at V and 3 bases at J, with 14 bases between. The germline V gene encodes CDR1 MNHEY and CDR2 SVGAGI. CDR3 sequence reads: CASVGRGHTEAFF. In nucleotides, the CDR3 is TGTGCCAGTGTGGGGAGGGGTCACACTGAAGCTTTCTTT.

The chain recombines TRBV5-1 with TRBJ2-6; perhaps TRBD2 as D (5 bases). V gave up 5 bases and J gave up 1 base, with 19 bases separating them. The length of the CDR3 is 18 residues. Germline values: CDR1 SGHRS, CDR2 YFSETQ. DNA for the CDR3: TGCGCCAGCAGTAGGGCCGGGGTTTATGAATCTGGGGCCAACGTCCTGACTTTC. This translates into CASSRAGVYESGANVLTF.

V is TRBV6-7 and J is TRBJ1-2, with a tentative D call TRBD1 (6 bases). TRBV6-7 is an ORF, with its function uncertain. The CDR3 loop spans 18 amino acids. The V end lost 2 bases, the J end lost 0 bases, and 19 bases lay between the germline ends. The CDR3 DNA sequence: TGTGCCAGCAGTTACCACAGGGTCCCCTTTACGCCTAACTATGGCTACACCTTC. This translates into CASSYHRVPFTPNYGYTF.

This chain joins TRBV6-5 and TRBJ1-2; D uncertain. The CDR3 runs to 15 residues. Trimming left V 6 bases short and J 7 bases short, with 21 bases between. Germline V gives CDR1 MNHEY, CDR2 SVGAGI. CDR3 region: CASSRIGYAILGYTF. The DNA for the CDR3 is TGTGCCAGCAGCCGCATCGGGTACGCCATCCTTGGCTACACCTTC.

The chain links TRBV7-9 to TRBJ2-1; a possible D gene is TRBD2 (6 bases). The germline V gene encodes CDR1 SEHNR and CDR2 FQNEAQ (reference sequence). The CDR3 is made up of 12 amino acids. With 9 bases removed from V and 8 bases from J, the gap between germline ends came to 14 bases. CDR3 loop: CASEEGRDEQFF. The DNA for the CDR3 is TGTGCCAGTGAGGAGGGCCGGGATGAGCAGTTCTTC.

The rearrangement joins TRBV7-6 to TRBJ2-7, with 7 bases lining up with TRBD1. Losses at the gene ends were 5 bases for V and 0 bases for J; bases not matched to a gene: 7. The CDR3 totals 15 residues. Germline loops: CDR1 SGHVS, CDR2 FNYEAQ. The CDR3 DNA reads as TGTGCCAGCAGCGAGACAGGGCGAAGCTCCTACGAGCAGTACTTC. Translated: CASSETGRSSYEQYF.